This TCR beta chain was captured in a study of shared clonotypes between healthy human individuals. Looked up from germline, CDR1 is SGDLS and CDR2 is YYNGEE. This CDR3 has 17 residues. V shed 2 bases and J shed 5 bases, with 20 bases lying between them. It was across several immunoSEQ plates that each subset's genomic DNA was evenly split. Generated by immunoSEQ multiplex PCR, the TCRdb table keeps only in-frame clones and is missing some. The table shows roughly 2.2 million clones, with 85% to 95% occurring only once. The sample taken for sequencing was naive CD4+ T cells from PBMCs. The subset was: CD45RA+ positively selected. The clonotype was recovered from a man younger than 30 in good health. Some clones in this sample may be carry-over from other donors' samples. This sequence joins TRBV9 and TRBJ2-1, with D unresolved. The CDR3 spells CASSVRSVGGLHNEQFF. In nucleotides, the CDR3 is TGTGCCAGCAGCGTCCGATCAGTGGGCGGTCTCCACAATGAGCAGTTCTTC.